This T cell receptor (beta chain) was documented in a study of blood T cell repertoires in COVID-19. About the research overall: The United States, Italy and Spain supplied acute and convalescent COVID-19 samples.

CDR3 length: 15 residues. Germline assignment: CDR1 SGHRS and CDR2 YFSETQ. V was pared by 0 bases and J by 7 bases, with 6 bases of the junction left unmatched. The method was immunoSEQ multiplex PCR; TCRdb's version includes in-frame clones alone and lacks a portion of them. The top ten clones hold approximately 7.9% of a sample with around 320,000 clones, approximately 85% of them seen once. Sequencing input: peripheral blood. The J gene is TRBJ1-5, the V gene TRBV5-1, with 8 bases identical to TRBD1. This TCR derives from a human donor in a cohort sampled during active COVID-19. The CDR3 loop is CASSLAGTGLQPQHF. In DNA, the CDR3 is TGCGCCAGCAGCTTGGCCGGGACAGGACTCCAGCCCCAGCATTTT.